Listed here are 10 T cell receptor beta chains from one sample, sequenced in a study of identical twins. TCRdb reanalysed the 5' RACE reads using MiXCR and keeps one entry per CDR3 protein. This table has about 660,000 distinct CDR3 sequences, roughly 8% appearing once. The same data also contributed to another study, on yellow fever vaccine responses in identical twins.

The source material was PBMCs. Every receptor here comes from a woman aged 18-29 years in good health.

This chain joins TRBV24-1 and TRBJ1-1; the D is unclear. The germline V gene has CDR1 KGHDR and CDR2 SFDVKD. The CDR3 contains 13 residues. V was clipped by 1 base and J by 2 bases, with 4 bases between them. CDR3 loop: CATSDFSNTEAFF. The CDR3 DNA is TGTGCCACCAGTGATTTTTCCAACACTGAAGCTTTCTTT.

V and J are TRBV28 and TRBJ1-1; D call uncertain. Germline CDR1 and CDR2: MDHEN and SYDVKM. Trimming took off 0 bases at V and 1 base at J, with 12 bases between the two ends. The CDR3 loop spans 16 amino acids. In nucleotides, the CDR3 is TGTGCCAGCAGTTTATGGAGTTTGGGAGGGAACACTGAAGCTTTCTTT. It specifies CASSLWSLGGNTEAFF. Supplemented by reference TRBV28 and TRBJ1-1, the full variable domain reads DVKVTQSSRYLVKRTGEKVFLECVQDMDHENMFWYRQDPGLGLRLIYFSYDVKMKEKGDIPEGYSVSREKKERFSLILESASTNQTSMYLCASSLWSLGGNTEAFFGQGTRLTVV.

This clonotype was counted ten times or more. The chain couples TRBV6-2 or TRBV6-3 to TRBJ2-1; TRBD2 aligns across 11 bases. V was pared by 6 bases and J by 0 bases, with 4 bases of the junction left unmatched. This CDR3 has 16 amino acids. CDR1 is MNHEY, CDR2 SVGEGT, per germline. CDR3 nucleotides: TGTGCCAGCAGAATAGCGGGGGGGTTCTCCTACAATGAGCAGTTCTTC. The encoded protein is CASRIAGGFSYNEQFF.

This clonotype has only a few counts. The chain couples TRBV21-1 to TRBJ2-7; TRBD1, the D gene given by the table, was not confirmed from the DNA. TRBV21-1 is deemed a pseudogene. The CDR3 runs 17 residues. CDR3 region: CASSNAQGPKKNYEQYF. The CDR3 region has the DNA TGTGCCAGCAGCAACGCCCAGGGACCAAAAAAGAACTACGAGCAGTACTTC.

V usage is TRBV3-1 and J usage is TRBJ2-5, with 10 bases matching TRBD2. Germline loops: CDR1 LGHDT, CDR2 YNNKEL (reference sequence). The CDR3 runs 15 residues. The V and J ends lost 2 bases and 5 bases, in that order; junction bases with no gene match: 5. Here the CDR3 reads CASSQCSGRHETQYF. The CDR3 DNA is TGTGCCAGCAGCCAATGTAGCGGGAGGCACGAGACCCAGTACTTC.

The chain carries TRBV6-7 and TRBJ2-1; 7 bases fit TRBD2. TRBV6-7 is known as an ORF, though its function is uncertain. The trim removed 7 bases at V and 0 bases at J, leaving 9 bases unmatched. This CDR3 has 16 residues. The CDR3: CASNPNRGDSYNEQFF. The CDR3 DNA follows: TGTGCCAGCAATCCAAACCGGGGGGACTCCTACAATGAGCAGTTCTTC.

In its sample, this clonotype was seen a few times. V and J are TRBV20-1 and TRBJ1-5, with D unclear. The CDR3 contains 15 residues. CDR1 and CDR2 from the germline V gene are DFQATT and SNEGSKA (reference sequence). Trimming shortened V by 0 bases and J by 0 bases, and 9 bases separated the two germline ends. The DNA of the CDR3 is TGCAGTGCTAGAGATGGCAGGTTTAGCAATCAGCCCCAGCATTTT. This translates into CSARDGRFSNQPQHF.

This clonotype was observed a few times. The chain joins TRBV10-3 to TRBJ2-1; 8 bases agree with TRBD1. V trimming: 6 bases; J trimming: 4 bases; junction bases outside the gene matches: 11. The CDR3 length is 16 residues. Germline lookup yields CDR1 ENHRY and CDR2 SYGVKD. CDR3 sequence reads: CAISALDRDLYNEQFF. CDR3 nucleotides: TGTGCCATCAGCGCCTTGGACAGGGACCTTTACAATGAGCAGTTCTTC.

The table lists this clonotype with many counts. The chain is built from TRBV5-1 and TRBJ1-1, with 10 positions matching TRBD1. V lost 7 bases and J lost 4; bases outside the gene matches: 7. The CDR3 has 14 residues. Germline V gene sequence: CDR1 SGHRS, CDR2 YFSETQ. CDR3 sequence reads: CASEGQGTGTEAFF. The CDR3 bases are TGCGCCAGCGAGGGACAGGGGACGGGCACTGAAGCTTTCTTT.

This clonotype was observed at least ten times. J is TRBJ2-1 and V is TRBV14; 7 bases are a match to TRBD1. V shed 3 bases and J 6 bases; nucleotides not matched to a gene: 11. Per the germline V gene, CDR1 is SGHDN and CDR2 is FVKESK. The CDR3 totals 16 residues. The CDR3: CASSQVGQVNRNEQFF. The CDR3 DNA follows: TGTGCCAGCAGCCAGGTAGGACAGGTGAACCGCAATGAGCAGTTCTTC.